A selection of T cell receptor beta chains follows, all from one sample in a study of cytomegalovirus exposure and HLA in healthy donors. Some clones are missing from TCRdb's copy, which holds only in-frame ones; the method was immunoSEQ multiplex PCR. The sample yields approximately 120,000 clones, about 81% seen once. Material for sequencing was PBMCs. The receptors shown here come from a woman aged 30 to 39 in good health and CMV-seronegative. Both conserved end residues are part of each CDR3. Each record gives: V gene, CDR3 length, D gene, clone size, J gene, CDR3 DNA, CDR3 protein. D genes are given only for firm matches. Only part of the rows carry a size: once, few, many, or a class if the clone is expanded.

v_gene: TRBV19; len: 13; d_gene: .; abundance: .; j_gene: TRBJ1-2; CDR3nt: TGTGCCAGTAGTATCTACCACGCATATGGCTACACCTTC; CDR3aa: CASSIYHAYGYTF
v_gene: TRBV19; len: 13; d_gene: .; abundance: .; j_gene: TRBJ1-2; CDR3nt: TGTGCCAGCTCGGGGCGGGACTTCTATGGCTACACCTTC; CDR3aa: CASSGRDFYGYTF
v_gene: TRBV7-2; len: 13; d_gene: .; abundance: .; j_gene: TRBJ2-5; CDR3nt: TGTGCCAGCAGCTTAGGAGGTTTGGAGACCCAGTACTTC; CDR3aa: CASSLGGLETQYF
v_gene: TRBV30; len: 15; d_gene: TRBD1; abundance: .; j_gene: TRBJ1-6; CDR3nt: TGTGCCTGGAGGACTCTGACAGGGACGAATTCACCCCTCCACTTT; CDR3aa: CAWRTLTGTNSPLHF
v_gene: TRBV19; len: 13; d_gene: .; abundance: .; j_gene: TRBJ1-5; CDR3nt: TGCGCCTCGCAAGGCGCGGGATATCAGCCCCAGCATTTT; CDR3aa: CASQGAGYQPQHF
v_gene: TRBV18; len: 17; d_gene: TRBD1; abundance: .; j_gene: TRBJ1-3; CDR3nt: TGTGCCAGCTCACCGGGGACAGCCTCTCTCTCTGGAAACACCATATATTTT; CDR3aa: CASSPGTASLSGNTIYF
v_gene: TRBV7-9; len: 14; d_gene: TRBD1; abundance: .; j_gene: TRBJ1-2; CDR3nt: TGTTCCAGCAGCAATAACGACAGGGGACATGGCTACACCTTC; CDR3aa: CSSSNNDRGHGYTF
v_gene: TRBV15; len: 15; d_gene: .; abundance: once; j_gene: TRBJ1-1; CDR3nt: TGTGCCACCAGCAGAGTAAGACAACTGAACACTGAAGCTTTCTTT; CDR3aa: CATSRVRQLNTEAFF
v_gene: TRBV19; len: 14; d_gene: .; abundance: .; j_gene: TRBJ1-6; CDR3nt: TGTGCCAGTAGAAGTGACACCTATTCGTCACCCCTCCACTTT; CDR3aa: CASRSDTYSSPLHF
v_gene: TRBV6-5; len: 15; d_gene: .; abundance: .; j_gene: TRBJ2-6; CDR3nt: TGTGCCAGCAGTTCCGAGAGCTCTGGGGCCAACGTCCTGACTTTC; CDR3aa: CASSSESSGANVLTF
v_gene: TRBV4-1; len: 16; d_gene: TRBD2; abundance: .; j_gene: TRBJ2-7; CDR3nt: TGCGCCAGCAGCCGTACCGGGACTAGCGGGAGCAACGAGCAGTACTTC; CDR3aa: CASSRTGTSGSNEQYF
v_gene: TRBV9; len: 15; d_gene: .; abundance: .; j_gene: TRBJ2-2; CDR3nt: TGTGCCAGCAGCCCCCGGACAGCGAACACCGGGGAGCTGTTTTTT; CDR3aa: CASSPRTANTGELFF
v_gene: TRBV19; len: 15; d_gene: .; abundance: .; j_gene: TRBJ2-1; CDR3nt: TGTGCCAGTAGTTCCGAGCTAGGAAATAGCAATGAGCAGTTCTTC; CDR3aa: CASSSELGNSNEQFF
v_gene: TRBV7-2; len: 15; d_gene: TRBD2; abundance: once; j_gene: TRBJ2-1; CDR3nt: TGTGCCAGCAGGATGGGACTAGCGTCCTACAATGAGCAGTTCTTC; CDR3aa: CASRMGLASYNEQFF
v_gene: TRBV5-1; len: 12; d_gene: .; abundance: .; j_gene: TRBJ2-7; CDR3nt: TGCGCCAGCAGCTTGGCCTTCTACGAGCAGTACTTC; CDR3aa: CASSLAFYEQYF
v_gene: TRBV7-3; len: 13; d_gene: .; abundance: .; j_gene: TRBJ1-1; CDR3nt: TGTGCCAGCAGCCGAGGCCCGGGGACTGAAGCTTTCTTT; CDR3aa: CASSRGPGTEAFF
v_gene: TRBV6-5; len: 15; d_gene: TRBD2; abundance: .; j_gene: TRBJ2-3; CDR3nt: TGTGCCAGCAGGGTGCTAGCGGGAATGACAGATACGCAGTATTTT; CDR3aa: CASRVLAGMTDTQYF
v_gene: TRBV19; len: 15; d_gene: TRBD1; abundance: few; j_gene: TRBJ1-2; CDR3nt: TGTGCCAGTAGTCCCTCGACAGGGATACGGCATGGCTACACCTTC; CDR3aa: CASSPSTGIRHGYTF